One T cell receptor (beta chain) is described in this entry. This clone's antigen is unknown. Base qualities were left out, and no much larger clone turns up one base away. The immunoSEQ Assay, a bias-controlled multiplex PCR, was used to amplify TCRbeta CDR3 regions from genomic DNA. The study's own analysis went as follows. The number of nucleated cells in each sample was estimated from the amplification of reference gene primers within the assay. To quantify the absolute abundance of each unique TCRbeta CDR3 rearrangement, sequence reads were collapsed and filtered. For each sample, productive Simpson clonality was calculated by taking the square root of Simpson's diversity index across productive rearrangements. TCRdb holds this immuneACCESS table with in-frame rearrangements only. Some clones are missing; in checked studies, unresolved V genes explain under half, and the rest has no known cause. That table is the source of V, J and clone size, and D and trimming were worked out from the DNA. For this sample there are approximately 240,000 clones; roughly 90% appear just once. The ten top clones hold 2% to 2.5% of the sample.

This record belongs to a study of blood T cell repertoires in COVID-19 (dated by TCRdb to the early 2020s). With respect to the entire study: The collaborator samples originated in the United States, Italy and Spain and spanned the acute and convalescent phases of COVID-19. The prospective study material was composed of cDNA or gDNA derived from T cells, B-cell-depleted T cells, or PBMCs. Subjects who had been exposed to COVID-19, were actively infected with it, or had recovered from it provided the deeply sampled blood TCRbeta repertoires that made up the dataset. A freely available public database, intended as a resource for researchers studying the immune response to SARS-CoV-2, is where the repertoires were released. The samples were drawn from the first 160 participants of the ongoing ImmuneRACE study and from 1,200 or so subjects provided by 6 global collaborators. Sample metadata almost always included a de-identified subject ID, COVID-19 status, age in years and sex. HLA class I and class II types, where available, came from metadata supplied by the sample provider rather than from assay-based typing. General findings and caveats noted by the study authors: The amount of clinical and demographic metadata varied by source and participant and was provided uncurated.

According to the germline V gene, CDR1 reads MNHEY and CDR2 reads SVGAGI. The CDR3, from cysteine to phenylalanine, totals 13 residues. The kept DNA is CDR3 alone, 39 bases in frame from the first base. V is reduced by 6 bases and J by 4 bases, leaving a spacing of 12 bases between them. Another Seattle source contributed samples from volunteer blood donors who had recovered from COVID-19. Collaborating institutions collected whole blood in K2EDTA tubes following their own protocols. For TCRbeta analysis, collaborators shipped samples in one of three forms: frozen whole blood, isolated PBMCs, or DNA extracted from either of those sample types.

Here the chain combines TRBV6-5 and TRBJ1-2; a tentative D call is TRBD1 (5 bases match). The sample taken for sequencing was peripheral blood. The origin of this receptor is a woman between 35 and 50 years old who had recovered from COVID-19. CDR3 protein: CASRTQESYGYTF. The DNA reads as follows: TGTGCCAGCAGAACACAGGAGAGCTATGGCTACACCTTC.